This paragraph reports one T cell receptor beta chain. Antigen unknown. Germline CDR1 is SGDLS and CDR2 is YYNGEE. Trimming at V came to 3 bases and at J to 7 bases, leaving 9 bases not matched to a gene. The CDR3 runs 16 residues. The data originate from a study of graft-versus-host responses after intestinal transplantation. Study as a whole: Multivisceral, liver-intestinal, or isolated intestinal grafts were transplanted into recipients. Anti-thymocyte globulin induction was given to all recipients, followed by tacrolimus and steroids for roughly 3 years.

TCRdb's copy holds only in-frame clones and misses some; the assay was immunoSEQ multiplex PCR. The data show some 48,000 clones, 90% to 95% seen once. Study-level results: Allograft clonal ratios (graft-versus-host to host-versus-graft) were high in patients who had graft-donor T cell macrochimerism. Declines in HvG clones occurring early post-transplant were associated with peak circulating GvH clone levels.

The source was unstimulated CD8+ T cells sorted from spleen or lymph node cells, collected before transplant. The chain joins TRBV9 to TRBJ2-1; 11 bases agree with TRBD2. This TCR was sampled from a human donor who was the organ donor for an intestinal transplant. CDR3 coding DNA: TGTGCCAGCAGCGCGTCCGGGACTAGCGGAGGGAATGAGCAGTTCTTC. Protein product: CASSASGTSGGNEQFF.